The clone carrying this T cell receptor beta chain is medium-sized. TCRdb reanalyzed the PCR reads with MiXCR. The sample yields around 28,000 clones, 25% to 35% seen once. The data belong to a study of metastatic and nonmetastatic thyroid tumors. Losses at the gene ends were 6 bases for V and 2 bases for J; bases not matched to a gene: 12. Per the germline V gene, CDR1 is MNHEY and CDR2 is SMNVEV (reference sequence). This CDR3 has 17 amino acids. No patient received treatment before thyroid surgery. The rearrangement joins TRBV27 to TRBJ2-3, with 9 bases lining up with TRBD2. The sample taken for sequencing was blood. The TCR originated in a female donor with papillary thyroid cancer or a benign thyroid nodule (not recorded which). Some clones in this sample may be carry-over from other donors' samples. The CDR3: CASRPGLAVFYTDTQYF. The CDR3 coding sequence is TGTGCCAGCAGGCCGGGACTAGCTGTCTTCTACACAGATACGCAGTATTTT.